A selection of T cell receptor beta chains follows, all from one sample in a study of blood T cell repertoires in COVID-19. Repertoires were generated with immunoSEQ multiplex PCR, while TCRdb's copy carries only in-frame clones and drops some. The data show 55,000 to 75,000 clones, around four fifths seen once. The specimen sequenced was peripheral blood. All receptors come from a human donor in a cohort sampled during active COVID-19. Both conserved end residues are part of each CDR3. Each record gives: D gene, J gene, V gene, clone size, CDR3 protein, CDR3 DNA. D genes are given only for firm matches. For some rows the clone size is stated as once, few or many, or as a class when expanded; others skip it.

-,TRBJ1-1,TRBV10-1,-,CASSESQGLNTEAFF,TGCGCCAGCAGTGAATCCCAGGGGTTGAACACTGAAGCTTTCTTT
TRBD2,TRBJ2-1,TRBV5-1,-,CASSFPGRSSYNEQFF,TGCGCCAGCAGCTTCCCCGGGAGGAGCTCCTACAATGAGCAGTTCTTC
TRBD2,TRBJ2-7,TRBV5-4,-,CASSRGLAGGVYEQYF,TGTGCCAGCAGCCGAGGACTAGCGGGAGGGGTTTACGAGCAGTACTTC
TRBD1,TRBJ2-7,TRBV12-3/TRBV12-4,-,CASSSWDRNEQYF,TGTGCCAGCAGTTCATGGGACAGAAACGAGCAGTACTTC
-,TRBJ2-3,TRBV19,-,CASRAESSTDTQYF,TGTGCCAGTAGGGCGGAGTCTAGCACAGATACGCAGTATTTT
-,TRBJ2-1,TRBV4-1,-,CASSQDYYNEQFF,TGCGCCAGCAGCCAAGATTACTACAATGAGCAGTTCTTC
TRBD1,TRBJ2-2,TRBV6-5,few,CASSSTGTGPGELFF,TGTGCCAGCAGTTCTACCGGGACAGGGCCCGGGGAGCTGTTTTTT
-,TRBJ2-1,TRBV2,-,CASSEAGPWFF,TGTGCCAGCAGTGAAGCGGGGCCGTGGTTCTTC
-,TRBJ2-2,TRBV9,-,CASSARTNTGELFF,TGTGCCAGCAGCGCCAGGACAAACACCGGGGAGCTGTTTTTT
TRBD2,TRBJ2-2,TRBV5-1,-,CASSAGGVSNTGELFF,TGCGCCAGCAGCGCCGGGGGGGTTTCCAACACCGGGGAGCTGTTTTTT
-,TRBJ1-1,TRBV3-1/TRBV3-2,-,CASSQSDRYTEAFF,TGTGCCAGCAGCCAATCAGACAGATACACTGAAGCTTTCTTT
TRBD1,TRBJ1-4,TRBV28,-,CASSSRTGEPEKLFF,TGTGCCAGCAGTTCGCGGACAGGGGAGCCTGAAAAACTGTTTTTT
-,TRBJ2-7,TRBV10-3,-,CAISPDSYEQYF,TGTGCCATCAGCCCGGACAGCTACGAGCAGTACTTC
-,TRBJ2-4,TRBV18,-,CASSPPGMGGIQYF,TGTGCCAGCTCACCACCGGGTATGGGGGGAATTCAGTACTTC
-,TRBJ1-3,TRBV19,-,CASAYQDRAGNTIYF,TGTGCCAGTGCGTACCAAGACAGAGCTGGAAACACCATATATTTT
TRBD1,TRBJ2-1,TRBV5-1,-,CASRPGTGPYNEQFF,TGCGCCAGCAGGCCGGGGACAGGACCCTACAATGAGCAGTTCTTC
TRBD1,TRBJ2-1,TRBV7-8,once,CASRTGDEQFF,TGTGCCAGCAGGACAGGGGATGAGCAGTTCTTC
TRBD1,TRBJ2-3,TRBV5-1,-,CASSPDRGLGDTQYF,TGCGCCAGCAGCCCAGACAGGGGGCTGGGAGATACGCAGTATTTT
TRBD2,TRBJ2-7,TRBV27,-,CASRAGGPHEQYF,TGTGCCAGCAGAGCGGGAGGGCCCCACGAGCAGTACTTC
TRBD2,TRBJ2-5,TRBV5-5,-,CASSIGLAGGVGFGTQYF,TGTGCCAGCAGCATCGGACTAGCGGGGGGCGTGGGGTTTGGGACCCAGTACTTC
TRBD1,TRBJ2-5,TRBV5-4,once,CASSFGTGGQETQYF,TGTGCCAGCAGCTTTGGGACAGGGGGACAAGAGACCCAGTACTTC
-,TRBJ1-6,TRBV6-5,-,CASRSRVGNSPLHF,TGTGCCAGCAGATCCAGGGTGGGGAATTCACCCCTCCACTTT
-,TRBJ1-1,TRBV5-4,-,CASSSRVPGTEAFF,TGTGCCAGCAGCTCCAGGGTTCCAGGCACTGAAGCTTTCTTT
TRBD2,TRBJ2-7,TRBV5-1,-,CASSWGLPSYEQYF,TGCGCCAGCAGCTGGGGACTACCCTCTTACGAGCAGTACTTC
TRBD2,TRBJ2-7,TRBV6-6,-,CASSQIGTSGSLHEQYF,TGTGCCAGCAGTCAGATCGGGACTAGCGGGAGTCTCCACGAGCAGTACTTC
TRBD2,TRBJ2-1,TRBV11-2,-,CASSLDSRLAGYNEQFF,TGTGCCAGCAGCTTAGATTCAAGACTAGCGGGCTACAATGAGCAGTTCTTC
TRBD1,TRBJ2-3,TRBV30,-,CAWKTGPDTQYF,TGTGCCTGGAAGACAGGGCCAGATACGCAGTATTTT
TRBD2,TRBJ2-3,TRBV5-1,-,CASSLGGSGGRTDTQYF,TGCGCCAGCAGCTTGGGTGGCAGCGGGGGGAGGACAGATACGCAGTATTTT
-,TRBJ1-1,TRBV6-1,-,CASSEKGGTEAFF,TGTGCCAGCAGTGAAAAAGGGGGCACTGAAGCTTTCTTT
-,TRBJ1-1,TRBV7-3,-,CASSFSRVTITEAFF,TGTGCCAGCAGCTTCTCCAGGGTAACGATCACTGAAGCTTTCTTT
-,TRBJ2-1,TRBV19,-,CASTPSGTKTPYEQFF,TGTGCCAGTACCCCGTCCGGGACAAAAACCCCATATGAGCAGTTCTTC
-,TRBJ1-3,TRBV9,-,CASSVGAENTIYF,TGTGCCAGCAGCGTAGGCGCGGAAAACACCATATATTTT
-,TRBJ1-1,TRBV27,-,CASNPQGRNTEAFF,TGTGCCAGCAACCCACAGGGCCGGAACACTGAAGCTTTCTTT
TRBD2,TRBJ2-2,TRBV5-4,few,CASSALAGVLAGELFF,TGTGCCAGCAGCGCCCTAGCGGGGGTCCTGGCCGGGGAGCTGTTTTTT
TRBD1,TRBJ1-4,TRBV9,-,CASSVGQGAFSEKLFF,TGTGCCAGCAGCGTAGGGCAGGGGGCATTTTCGGAAAAACTGTTTTTT
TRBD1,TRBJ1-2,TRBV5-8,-,CASSPTGKDYGYTF,TGTGCCAGCAGCCCGACAGGGAAGGACTATGGCTACACCTTC
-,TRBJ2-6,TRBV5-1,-,CASMPGDRANVLTF,TGCGCCAGCATGCCGGGGGATAGGGCCAACGTCCTGACTTTC
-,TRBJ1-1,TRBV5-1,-,CASSLDSYFNTEAFF,TGCGCCAGCAGCTTGGACAGCTACTTCAACACTGAAGCTTTCTTT
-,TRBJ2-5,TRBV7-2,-,CASSQAGTRETQYF,TGTGCCAGCAGCCAGGCGGGGACGCGGGAGACCCAGTACTTC
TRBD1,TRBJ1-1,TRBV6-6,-,CASRPRQGVNTEAFF,TGTGCCAGCAGGCCCAGACAGGGCGTTAACACTGAAGCTTTCTTT
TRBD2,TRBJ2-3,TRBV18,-,CASSPRGIAGSTDTQYF,TGTGCCAGCTCACCACGGGGGATAGCGGGGAGCACAGATACGCAGTATTTT
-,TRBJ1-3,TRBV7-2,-,CASSPPRAGTIYF,TGTGCCAGCAGCCCTCCTCGGGCAGGGACCATATATTTT
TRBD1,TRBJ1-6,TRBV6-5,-,CASSYNRGGGSPLHF,TGTGCCAGCAGTTACAACAGGGGAGGTGGGTCACCCCTCCACTTT
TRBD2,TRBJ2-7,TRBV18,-,CASSGTSGDSYEQYF,TGTGCCAGCTCAGGGACTAGCGGGGACTCCTACGAGCAGTACTTC
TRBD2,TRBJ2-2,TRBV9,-,CASSADGGMSGELFF,TGTGCCAGCAGCGCGGACGGGGGGATGAGCGGGGAGCTGTTTTTT
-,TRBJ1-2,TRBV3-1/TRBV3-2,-,CASSLTPGPVNGYTF,TGTGCCAGCAGCCTGACGCCAGGGCCCGTCAATGGCTACACCTTC
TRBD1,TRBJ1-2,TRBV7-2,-,CASSRTGWSGYTF,TGTGCCAGCAGCCGGACAGGGTGGAGTGGCTACACCTTC
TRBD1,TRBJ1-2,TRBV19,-,CASNAGQGLHGYTF,TGTGCCTCAAACGCGGGACAGGGCCTTCATGGCTACACCTTC
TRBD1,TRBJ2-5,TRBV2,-,CASSEDRETQYF,TGTGCCAGCAGTGAGGACAGGGAGACCCAGTACTTC
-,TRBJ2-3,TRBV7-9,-,CASSLAATQRADTQYF,TGTGCCAGCAGCTTAGCGGCGACCCAGAGGGCAGATACGCAGTATTTT
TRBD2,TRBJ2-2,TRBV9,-,CASSMSGRRNTGELFF,TGTGCCAGCAGCATGAGCGGGAGGCGGAACACCGGGGAGCTGTTTTTT
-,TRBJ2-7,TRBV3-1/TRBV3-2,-,CASSRQWQLPYEQYF,TGTGCCAGCAGCCGGCAGTGGCAGTTGCCCTACGAGCAGTACTTC
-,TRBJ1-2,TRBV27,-,CASSFLGRQTNYGYTF,TGTGCCAGCAGTTTTTTGGGCAGACAAACTAACTATGGCTACACCTTC
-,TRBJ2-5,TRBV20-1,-,CSARDPQTQYF,TGCAGTGCACGGGATCCCCAGACCCAGTACTTC
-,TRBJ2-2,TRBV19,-,CASSATRGSGELFF,TGTGCCAGTAGTGCCACGAGGGGGTCCGGGGAGCTGTTTTTT
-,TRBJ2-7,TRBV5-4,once,CASSLRGGQYEQYF,TGTGCCAGCAGCTTGAGGGGGGGCCAGTACGAGCAGTACTTC
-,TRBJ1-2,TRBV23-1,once,CASSQPIQGVDYGYTF,TGCGCCAGCAGTCAACCCATACAGGGAGTTGACTATGGCTACACCTTC
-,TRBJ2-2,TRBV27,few,CASSFVKSVSHTGELFF,TGTGCCAGCAGTTTTGTGAAGTCGGTGTCGCACACCGGGGAGCTGTTTTTT
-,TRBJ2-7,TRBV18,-,CASSPILQPGEQYF,TGTGCCAGCTCACCGATCCTCCAGCCAGGCGAGCAGTACTTC